These T cell receptor beta chains were read from a single sample in a study of control samples from healthy donors and cancer patients. Assay: immunoSEQ multiplex PCR; the TCRdb copy retains only in-frame clones and omits some. Seen here are roughly 49,000 clones, about nine tenths observed once, and the top ten hold 40%. Sequencing was performed on PBMCs. The receptors derive from a man in his fifties with head and neck cancer. Both conserved end residues are part of each CDR3. A D gene is named only where the DNA matches it firmly. Clone size appears in some rows only: once, few, many, or a class for an expanded clone.

d_call: .; v_call: TRBV20-1; j_call: TRBJ2-6; clone_size: .; cdr3_aa: CSATLANVLTF; cdr3_nt: TGCAGTGCTACTTTGGCCAACGTCCTGACTTTC
d_call: .; v_call: TRBV5-1; j_call: TRBJ2-7; clone_size: .; cdr3_aa: CASSLAKVGEQYF; cdr3_nt: TGCGCCAGCAGCTTGGCCAAGGTGGGCGAGCAGTACTTC
d_call: TRBD1; v_call: TRBV28; j_call: TRBJ1-4; clone_size: .; cdr3_aa: CASNRDRDGKLFF; cdr3_nt: TGTGCCAGCAACCGGGACAGGGACGGAAAACTGTTTTTT
d_call: .; v_call: TRBV28; j_call: TRBJ1-5; clone_size: .; cdr3_aa: CASSLSLSYGMGQPQHF; cdr3_nt: TGTGCCAGCAGTTTATCCCTCAGTTATGGGATGGGTCAGCCCCAGCATTTT
d_call: .; v_call: TRBV6-2/TRBV6-3; j_call: TRBJ2-7; clone_size: few; cdr3_aa: CASSPAAYEQYF; cdr3_nt: TGTGCCAGCAGCCCCGCGGCCTACGAGCAGTACTTC
d_call: .; v_call: TRBV15; j_call: TRBJ1-4; clone_size: .; cdr3_aa: CATSRGSTANEKLFF; cdr3_nt: TGTGCCACCAGCAGAGGGAGCACGGCGAATGAAAAACTGTTTTTT
d_call: TRBD1; v_call: TRBV4-3; j_call: TRBJ2-3; clone_size: .; cdr3_aa: CASSQAGTGGTLTTDTQYF; cdr3_nt: TGCGCCAGCAGCCAAGCCGGGACAGGGGGGACACTAACCACAGATACGCAGTATTTT
d_call: .; v_call: TRBV5-5; j_call: TRBJ2-7; clone_size: .; cdr3_aa: CASSFSQYYEQYF; cdr3_nt: TGTGCCAGCAGCTTTTCACAGTACTACGAGCAGTACTTC
d_call: TRBD2; v_call: TRBV11-1; j_call: TRBJ2-1; clone_size: .; cdr3_aa: CASSLLRGYNEQFF; cdr3_nt: TGTGCCAGCAGCTTATTGCGGGGGTACAATGAGCAGTTCTTC
d_call: .; v_call: TRBV28; j_call: TRBJ2-2; clone_size: .; cdr3_aa: CASSPAGIINTGELFF; cdr3_nt: TGTGCCAGCAGTCCCGCCGGTATAATAAACACCGGGGAGCTGTTTTTT
d_call: .; v_call: TRBV7-8; j_call: TRBJ2-7; clone_size: .; cdr3_aa: CASSLASRGSREQYF; cdr3_nt: TGTGCCAGCAGCTTAGCAAGCAGGGGAAGTCGCGAGCAGTACTTC
d_call: TRBD2; v_call: TRBV7-8; j_call: TRBJ2-7; clone_size: .; cdr3_aa: CASNRAGGPGEQYF; cdr3_nt: TGTGCCAGCAATAGGGCGGGGGGGCCAGGCGAGCAGTACTTC
d_call: .; v_call: TRBV5-6; j_call: TRBJ2-5; clone_size: .; cdr3_aa: CASSFPGRETQYF; cdr3_nt: TGTGCCAGCAGCTTTCCCGGACGAGAGACCCAGTACTTC
d_call: .; v_call: TRBV6-5; j_call: TRBJ2-3; clone_size: once; cdr3_aa: CASSYSGLTDTQYF; cdr3_nt: TGTGCCAGCAGTTACTCGGGTCTCACAGATACGCAGTATTTT
d_call: .; v_call: TRBV7-8; j_call: TRBJ2-3; clone_size: few; cdr3_aa: CASSSQGLLVGGRDTQYF; cdr3_nt: TGTGCCAGCAGCTCCCAGGGACTCCTGGTGGGGGGCCGAGATACGCAGTATTTT
d_call: TRBD1; v_call: TRBV15; j_call: TRBJ2-1; clone_size: once; cdr3_aa: CATSGHRQGRGNEQFF; cdr3_nt: TGTGCCACCAGCGGACACCGACAGGGAAGGGGGAATGAGCAGTTCTTC
d_call: TRBD1; v_call: TRBV5-1; j_call: TRBJ2-1; clone_size: .; cdr3_aa: CASKGDRDYNEQFF; cdr3_nt: TGCGCCAGCAAGGGGGACAGAGACTACAATGAGCAGTTCTTC
d_call: .; v_call: TRBV28; j_call: TRBJ2-6; clone_size: .; cdr3_aa: CASRRPPGLKGANVLTF; cdr3_nt: TGTGCCAGCAGGCGCCCCCCCGGGTTGAAAGGGGCCAACGTCCTGACTTTC
d_call: .; v_call: TRBV18; j_call: TRBJ2-3; clone_size: .; cdr3_aa: CASSPGGDTQYF; cdr3_nt: TGTGCCAGCTCACCCGGGGGAGATACGCAGTATTTT
d_call: .; v_call: TRBV28; j_call: TRBJ1-5; clone_size: .; cdr3_aa: CASSFGLTGQPQHF; cdr3_nt: TGTGCCAGCAGTTTCGGACTAACGGGGCAGCCCCAGCATTTT
d_call: .; v_call: TRBV18; j_call: TRBJ2-4; clone_size: .; cdr3_aa: CASSPVAKNIQYF; cdr3_nt: TGTGCCAGCTCACCAGTAGCCAAAAACATTCAGTACTTC
d_call: .; v_call: TRBV27; j_call: TRBJ1-5; clone_size: .; cdr3_aa: CASSLSISGSQPQHF; cdr3_nt: TGTGCCAGCAGTTTATCGATTTCAGGTTCTCAGCCCCAGCATTTT
d_call: TRBD1; v_call: TRBV4-2; j_call: TRBJ1-3; clone_size: .; cdr3_aa: CATRTGGNTIYF; cdr3_nt: TGTGCCACTCGGACAGGAGGAAACACCATATATTTT
d_call: .; v_call: TRBV28; j_call: TRBJ1-5; clone_size: once; cdr3_aa: CASSFWGDKNQPQHF; cdr3_nt: TGTGCCAGCAGTTTCTGGGGGGACAAAAATCAGCCCCAGCATTTT
d_call: .; v_call: TRBV6-2/TRBV6-3; j_call: TRBJ2-1; clone_size: .; cdr3_aa: CASSYPLAVGRDEQFF; cdr3_nt: TGTGCCAGCAGTTACCCACTAGCTGTGGGGAGAGATGAGCAGTTCTTC
d_call: .; v_call: TRBV19; j_call: TRBJ2-3; clone_size: .; cdr3_aa: CASSLRAGTDTQYF; cdr3_nt: TGTGCCAGTAGTTTGAGAGCCGGCACAGATACGCAGTATTTT